This T cell receptor (beta chain) was captured by sequencing in a study of OX40 agonist ivuxolimab in advanced cancers. Study at large: An anti-OX40 (CD134) antibody with agonistic activity, ivuxolimab, was administered to patients. Anti-PD-1, anti-PD-L1 or anti-CTLA-4 therapy given earlier was allowed, and 40% had some. Findings of the study overall: Expanded peripheral T cell antigen specificity was not determined.

Autoimmune disease history or systemic immunosuppression disqualified patients. Germline-derived CDR1 and CDR2 are SGHRS and YFSETQ. V was pared by 6 bases and J by 2 bases, with 10 bases of the junction left unmatched. CDR3 length: 16 residues. Clones were read by immunoSEQ multiplex PCR, and TCRdb kept only the in-frame ones, dropping some. The sample records some 57,000 clones, about 90% being singletons. A word on this clone: Its antigen is as yet unknown.

The sequence derives from an adult with an advanced solid tumor such as melanoma, head and neck, liver or kidney cancer. Material: CD4+ or CD8+ T cells sorted from blood, obtained in a trial of the OX40 agonist ivuxolimab. J is TRBJ2-3 and V is TRBV5-1; 9 nucleotides match TRBD2. CDR3 amino acids: CASTILGGLATDTQYF. CDR3 coding DNA: TGCGCCAGCACCATATTAGGGGGACTAGCCACAGATACGCAGTATTTT.